This entry is about one T cell receptor (beta chain). These data belong to a study of blood T cell repertoires in COVID-19. Study details: COVID-19 samples, acute and convalescent, were from the United States, Italy and Spain.

Methods used by the authors: Reference gene primer amplification gave estimated nucleated cell counts. Measured with immunoSEQ multiplex PCR; TCRdb has only the in-frame clones, and not every one. V and J calls and clone size come straight from that table; D and trimming were deduced from the DNA. The sample has nearly 200,000 clones, about 90% seen once; the top ten hold roughly 8.4%. Germline lookup yields CDR1 SGDLS and CDR2 YYNGEE. The CDR3 loop spans 13 amino acids. V lost 0 bases and J 7 bases, leaving 10 bases between the germline ends. Each participant's cohort was designated according to participant-reported clinical history. Two consecutive negative NP/OP PCR tests, clearance, or resolved symptoms defined Cohort 3 recovery.

The source material was PBMCs or T cells enriched from blood (not recorded which). The clonotype was recovered from a woman between 18 and 29 years old who had recovered from COVID-19. V is TRBV9 and J is TRBJ1-1; D is perhaps TRBD1 (5 bases). The DNA for the CDR3 is TGTGCCAGCAGCGTAGGGGGGGTTAGTGAAGCTTTCTTT. Protein: CASSVGGVSEAFF.